The 2 T cell receptor beta chains below were found in one sample sequenced in a study of CD8 T cells in Susac syndrome. A quantity of about 0.45 to 1 ug RNA underwent reverse transcription using random hexamers. TCRdb reprocessed the immunoSEQ multiplex PCR reads with MiXCR, giving one entry per CDR3 protein. The data contain about 90,000 distinct CDR3 sequences, approximately 96% of them singletons. Sequencing was done on a sample of CD8+ T cells from PBMCs. Every receptor here comes from a human donor with Susac syndrome.

The DNA for the CDR3 is TGCAGTGCCTATCGGGGGGGCAGCTCCTACGAGCAGTACTTC. The encoded protein is CSAYRGGSSYEQYF. This chain connects TRBV20-1 to TRBJ2-7; 8 bases match TRBD2. The CDR3 contains 14 residues. With 6 bases clipped from V and 0 bases from J, the junction kept 7 bases outside the gene matches. The germline CDR1 and CDR2 sequences are DFQATT and SNEGSKA (reference sequence).

The chain joins TRBV5-1 to TRBJ1-2, with D possibly being TRBD1 (5 bases). Trimming shortened V by 5 bases and J by 4 bases, and 18 bases separated the two germline ends. This CDR3 region has 15 residues. CDR1 and CDR2 from the germline V gene are SGHRS and YFSETQ. The CDR3: CASSSTGTPGYGYTF. The CDR3 region has the DNA TGCGCCAGCAGTTCCACCGGGACTCCCGGCTATGGCTACACCTTC.